The T cell receptor beta chain under discussion was sequenced for a study of persistence of HIV-infected CD4 T cells. Study information: CD4+ T cells responding to CMV or HIV-1 Gag were isolated.

Germline CDR1 is SGHTS and CDR2 is YDEGEE. The CDR3 totals 14 residues. Trimming left V 0 bases short and J 2 bases short, with 7 bases between. Sequencing used immunoSEQ version 4 in survey mode. Produced via immunoSEQ multiplex PCR; TCRdb's table is partial and in-frame only. The profile shows about 36,000 clones, 75% to 90% of them singletons. An overlapping HIV-1 Gag peptide pool stimulated these cells at 0.95 to 1 ug/peptide/mL. Memory cells lacking CD40L and CD69 with high CD45RO were sorted. Plasma HIV-1 RNA stayed below 50 copies/mL for at least 4 years. General observations from the study: Degenerate expanded CDR3beta sequences were enriched among CMV- and Gag-responding cells. TCRbeta richness was lower in CMV- and Gag-responding cells than in anti-CD3/anti-CD28-responding cells.

Regarding this clone: Its antigen is undetermined.

The sequence came from an adult with HIV. The donor label of this sample is uncertain. Material: cultured CD4+ T cells from PBMCs, obtained from a patient who received antiretroviral therapy. The chain carries TRBV5-8 and TRBJ2-3; possible D gene TRBD1, 5 bases. The CDR3 sequence: CASSLGQNTDTQYF. DNA for the CDR3: TGTGCCAGCAGCTTGGGACAGAACACAGATACGCAGTATTTT.